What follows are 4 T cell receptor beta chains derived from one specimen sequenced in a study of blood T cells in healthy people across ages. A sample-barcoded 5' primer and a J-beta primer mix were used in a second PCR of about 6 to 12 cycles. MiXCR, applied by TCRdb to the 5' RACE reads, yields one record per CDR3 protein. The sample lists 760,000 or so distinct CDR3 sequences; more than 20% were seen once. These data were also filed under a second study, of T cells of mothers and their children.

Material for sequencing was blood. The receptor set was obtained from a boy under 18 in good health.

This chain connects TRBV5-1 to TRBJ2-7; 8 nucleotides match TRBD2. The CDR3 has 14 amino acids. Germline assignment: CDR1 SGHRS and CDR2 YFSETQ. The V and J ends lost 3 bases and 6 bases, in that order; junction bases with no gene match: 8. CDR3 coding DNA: TGCGCCAGCAGCTACCTTAGCGGGACTAGCGAGCAGTACTTC. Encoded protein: CASSYLSGTSEQYF.

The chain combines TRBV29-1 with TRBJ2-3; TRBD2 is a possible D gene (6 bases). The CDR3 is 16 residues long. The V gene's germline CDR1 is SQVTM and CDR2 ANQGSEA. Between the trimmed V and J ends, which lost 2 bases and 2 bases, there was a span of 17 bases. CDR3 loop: CSVEWGSAGITDTQYF. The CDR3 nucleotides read TGCAGCGTTGAATGGGGGTCCGCGGGGATCACAGATACGCAGTATTTT.

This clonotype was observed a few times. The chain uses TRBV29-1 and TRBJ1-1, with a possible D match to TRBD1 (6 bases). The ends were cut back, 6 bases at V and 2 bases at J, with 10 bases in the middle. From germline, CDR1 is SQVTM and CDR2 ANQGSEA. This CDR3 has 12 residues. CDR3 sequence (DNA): TGCAGCGTATTGGACAGTAACACTGAAGCTTTCTTT. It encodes CSVLDSNTEAFF.

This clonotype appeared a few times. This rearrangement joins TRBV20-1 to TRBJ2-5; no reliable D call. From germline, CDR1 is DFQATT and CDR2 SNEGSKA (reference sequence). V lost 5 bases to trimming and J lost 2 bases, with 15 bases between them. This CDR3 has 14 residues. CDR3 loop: CSAARQLMQETQYF. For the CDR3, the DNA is TGCAGTGCTGCGAGGCAACTGATGCAAGAGACCCAGTACTTC.